The 28 T cell receptor beta chains below all came from one sample that was sequenced in a study of blood T cell repertoires in COVID-19 (TCRdb year 2020). To prepare the library, the immunoSEQ multiplex PCR assay was applied. The source is immuneACCESS, and TCRdb retained only in-frame sequences with V and J called. Part of the clones is not carried over; for the studies checked, unresolved V genes explain less than half of this, and the remainder is unexplained. The sample yields about 210,000 clones; 82% were counted once. The ten largest clones capture approximately 5% of the sample. Sequenced material: peripheral blood. Receptors were obtained from a woman aged 65 to 85 with COVID-19, enrolled during active disease.

The rearrangement uses TRBV19 and TRBJ1-5; D may be TRBD1 (5 bases). V shed 3 bases and J shed 5 bases, with 14 bases lying between them. Germline-derived CDR1 and CDR2 are LNHDA and SQIVND (reference sequence). The CDR3 has 15 amino acids. This CDR3 reads CASSMPDRPYQPQHF. CDR3 coding DNA: TGTGCCAGTAGTATGCCAGACAGACCCTATCAGCCCCAGCATTTT.

This CDR3 is CASSLSPGLIGNQPQHF. The CDR3, as DNA: TGTGCCAGCAGTTTATCCCCAGGGTTGATTGGCAATCAGCCCCAGCATTTT. V usage is TRBV28 and J usage is TRBJ1-5, with a tentative D call TRBD1 (5 bases). Germline CDR1 reads MDHEN; CDR2 reads SYDVKM. V lost 1 base, J lost 2 bases, and 15 bases lay in between. The CDR3 consists of 17 residues.

The chain uses TRBV18 and TRBJ2-5; TRBD1 might be the D (6 bases). This CDR3 is 14 amino acids long. V lost 1 base to trimming and J lost 1 base, with 7 bases between them. Germline V lookup: CDR1 KGHSH, CDR2 LQKENI. CDR3 sequence reads: CASSPRDTQETQYF. CDR3 DNA: TGTGCCAGCTCACCACGGGACACCCAAGAGACCCAGTACTTC.

The gene calls are TRBV5-5 and TRBJ2-2; TRBD1 aligns across 10 bases. Losses at the gene ends were 4 bases for V and 5 bases for J; bases not matched to a gene: 14. The CDR3 runs to 18 residues. From germline, CDR1 is SGHKS and CDR2 YYEKEE (reference sequence). The CDR3, as DNA: TGTGCCAGCAGCCGTTCTTATTTCGGACAGGGGGGTACCGGGGAGCTGTTTTTT. It translates to CASSRSYFGQGGTGELFF.

The chain employs TRBV5-8 and TRBJ1-4; D is uncertain. V was cut by 1 base and J by 0 bases, with 10 bases left in between. The CDR3 spans 16 residues. CDR1 and CDR2 from the germline V gene are SGHTS and YDEGEE. For the CDR3, the DNA is TGTGCCAGCAGCTTGCGAGACGGAGCAACTAATGAAAAACTGTTTTTT. It codes for CASSLRDGATNEKLFF.

V and J are TRBV5-1 and TRBJ2-2; unclear D gene. V lost 0 bases and J 5 bases, leaving 5 bases between the germline ends. Germline lookup yields CDR1 SGHRS and CDR2 YFSETQ. This CDR3 region has 13 residues. The CDR3 loop reads CASSLDPTGELFF. In nucleotides, the CDR3 is TGCGCCAGCAGCTTGGATCCGACCGGGGAGCTGTTTTTT. The whole variable domain, filled in from reference TRBV5-1 and TRBJ2-2, reads KAGVTQTPRYLIKTRGQQVTLSCSPISGHRSVSWYQQTPGQGLQFLFEYFSETQRNKGNFPGRFSGRQFSNSRSEMNVSTLELGDSALYLCASSLDPTGELFFGEGSRLTVL.

This clone appeared a few times. This sequence joins TRBV28 and TRBJ2-1, with 7 positions matching TRBD1. The CDR3 consists of 15 residues. J gave up 8 bases and V 3 bases, and 10 bases lay outside the gene matches. Germline lookup yields CDR1 MDHEN and CDR2 SYDVKM. CDR3 sequence (DNA): TGTGCCAGCAGTTTTGAGGGGGTAGGGGGCTATGAGCAGTTCTTC. Translated, it gives CASSFEGVGGYEQFF. The variable domain in full, completed from reference TRBV28 and TRBJ2-1, reads DVKVTQSSRYLVKRTGEKVFLECVQDMDHENMFWYRQDPGLGLRLIYFSYDVKMKEKGDIPEGYSVSREKKERFSLILESASTNQTSMYLCASSFEGVGGYEQFFGPGTRLTVL.

This clone has more than one count but fewer than ten. J is TRBJ2-3 and V is TRBV7-9, with TRBD1 as a possible D gene (5 bases). CDR3 size: 16 residues. Looked up from germline, CDR1 is SEHNR and CDR2 is FQNEAQ (reference sequence). The V and J ends lost 1 base and 6 bases respectively, with 17 bases between them. The CDR3 bases are TGTGCCAGCAGCTTAGTTAGGGGTGGGAATTCCGATACGCAGTATTTT. It encodes CASSLVRGGNSDTQYF.

The J gene is TRBJ1-2, the V gene TRBV27, with D possibly TRBD1 on 6 matching bases. The germline V gene encodes CDR1 MNHEY and CDR2 SMNVEV (reference sequence). The length of the CDR3 is 13 residues. Between the trimmed V and J ends, which lost 7 bases and 3 bases, there was a span of 12 bases. The CDR3 nucleotides read TGTGCCAGCAAGGGGGGGGATTACTATGGCTACACCTTC. Translated, it gives CASKGGDYYGYTF.

V gene TRBV6-6 combines with J gene TRBJ2-6, with D possibly being TRBD2 (5 bases). Between the trimmed V and J ends, which lost 6 bases and 4 bases, there was a span of 22 bases. Germline V CDR1 and CDR2: MNHNY, SVGAGI (reference sequence). The length of the CDR3 is 18 residues. The DNA for the CDR3 is TGTGCCAGCAGCCGAGTTGGTGAGGGCGCCCTCGGGGCCAACGTCCTGACTTTC. Amino acids: CASSRVGEGALGANVLTF.

This chain joins TRBV7-9 and TRBJ1-4; 10 nucleotides align to TRBD1. There are 15 residues in the CDR3. Losses at the gene ends were 4 bases for V and 7 bases for J; bases not matched to a gene: 6. The germline V gene has CDR1 SEHNR and CDR2 FQNEAQ (reference sequence). The CDR3 protein is CASSSSWDRGEKLFF. CDR3 coding DNA: TGTGCCAGCAGCTCTAGCTGGGACAGGGGTGAAAAACTGTTTTTT.

The chain links TRBV7-9 to TRBJ1-5, with D perhaps matching TRBD1 (5 bases). The ends were cut back, 6 bases at V and 2 bases at J, with 14 bases in the middle. Germline loops: CDR1 SEHNR, CDR2 FQNEAQ (reference sequence). The CDR3 covers 15 residues. The DNA for the CDR3 is TGTGCCAGCAGTAGGATAGTGGGGCGCAATCAGCCCCAGCATTTT. Its translation: CASSRIVGRNQPQHF. The full variable domain, completed using reference TRBV7-9 and TRBJ1-5, is DTGVSQNPRHKITKRGQNVTFRCDPISEHNRLYWYRQTLGQGPEFLTYFQNEAQLEKSRLLSDRFSAERPKGSFSTLEIQRTEQGDSAMYLCASSRIVGRNQPQHFGDGTRLSIL.

The chain joins TRBV11-2 to TRBJ1-2; a weak D match, TRBD1 (6 bases). The germline V gene has CDR1 SGHAT and CDR2 FQNNGV. Trimming pared 3 bases from V and 4 bases from J, leaving 18 bases between. The CDR3 runs to 16 residues. The CDR3 protein is CASSLNVGGLGYGYTF. The CDR3 bases are TGTGCCAGCAGCTTGAATGTGGGGGGGCTTGGCTATGGCTACACCTTC.

This chain connects TRBV15 to TRBJ2-1; 10 positions match TRBD2. Germline V gene data show CDR1 as LNHNV and CDR2 as YYDKDF (reference sequence). CDR3 length: 18 amino acids. Losses at the gene ends were 0 bases for V and 9 bases for J; bases not matched to a gene: 14. The DNA of the CDR3 is TGTGCCACCAGCAGAGAGCCTAGCGGGGGACTAGGCGCCGGTGAGCAGTTCTTC. Protein sequence: CATSREPSGGLGAGEQFF.

V is TRBV28 and J is TRBJ1-1; D is possibly TRBD1 (6 bases). CDR3 length equals 14 residues. V was clipped by 4 bases and J by 1 base, with 10 bases between them. Germline lookup yields CDR1 MDHEN and CDR2 SYDVKM. CDR3 loop: CASSSPDRNTEAFF. The CDR3 DNA is TGTGCCAGCAGTTCCCCGGACAGGAACACTGAAGCTTTCTTT.

This chain links TRBV7-8 with TRBJ2-7; possibly TRBD1 or TRBD2 for D (5 bases each). Germline CDR1 reads SGHVS; CDR2 reads FQNEAQ. This CDR3 spans 14 amino acids. V lost 5 bases, J lost 7 bases, and 18 bases lay in between. CDR3 coding DNA: TGTGCCAGCAGCCAGGGAGCGTCCTCGGGTGAGCAGTACTTC. Its translation: CASSQGASSGEQYF. Full variable domain (missing parts from reference TRBV7-8 and TRBJ2-7): GAGVSQSPRYKVAKRGQDVALRCDPISGHVSLFWYQQALGQGPEFLTYFQNEAQLDKSGLPSDRFFAERPEGSVSTLKIQRTQQEDSAVYLCASSQGASSGEQYFGPGTRLTVT.

The V and J genes are TRBV5-4 and TRBJ1-1; possibly TRBD1 for D (6 bases). This CDR3 has 14 amino acids. V was clipped by 3 bases and J by 3 bases, with 12 bases between them. CDR1 and CDR2 from the germline V gene are SGHNT and YYREEE (reference sequence). CDR3 sequence (DNA): TGTGCCAGCAGCTCAAATCCAGGGGACACTGAAGCTTTCTTT. This gives the protein CASSSNPGDTEAFF. Filled out from reference TRBV5-4 and TRBJ1-1, the complete variable domain reads ETGVTQSPTHLIKTRGQQVTLRCSSQSGHNTVSWYQQALGQGPQFIFQYYREEENGRGNFPPRFSGLQFPNYSSELNVNALELDDSALYLCASSSNPGDTEAFFGQGTRLTVV.

The chain is built from TRBV28 and TRBJ1-5; tentatively, D is TRBD1 (6 bases). Deletions cut 3 bases from V and 6 bases from J, with 15 bases between. Germline V gene data show CDR1 as MDHEN and CDR2 as SYDVKM. This CDR3 comprises 15 residues. The DNA of the CDR3 is TGTGCCAGCAGTTTGGAACAGGGATTTGGTCAGCCCCAGCATTTT. Translation: CASSLEQGFGQPQHF.

This chain links TRBV14 with TRBJ1-1, with no clear D. The CDR3 runs 13 residues. Germline CDR1 is SGHDN and CDR2 is FVKESK. V lost 3 bases to trimming and J lost 0 bases, with 5 bases between them. CDR3 in amino acids: CASSQRMNTEAFF. DNA for the CDR3: TGTGCCAGCAGCCAGAGGATGAACACTGAAGCTTTCTTT.

The count of this clone is one. The gene calls are TRBV6-5 and TRBJ2-7, with 7 positions matching TRBD1. Germline assignment: CDR1 MNHEY and CDR2 SVGAGI. J was trimmed by 2 bases and V by 3 bases; bases with no gene match: 7. This CDR3 contains 15 residues. The chain's CDR3 is CASSYTGTAPYEQYF. CDR3 bases: TGTGCCAGCAGTTATACCGGGACAGCACCCTACGAGCAGTACTTC.

This sequence joins TRBV14 and TRBJ2-7, with 7 bases lining up with TRBD1. The CDR3 consists of 18 residues. V lost 7 bases, J lost 3 bases, and 21 bases stayed unmatched. Germline V gives CDR1 SGHDN, CDR2 FVKESK. The CDR3 reads CASTERRLNPGGDYEQYF. CDR3 DNA: TGTGCCAGCACGGAACGGAGGTTAAACCCAGGGGGTGACTACGAGCAGTACTTC.

The chain joins TRBV28 to TRBJ2-1, with 7 bases lining up with TRBD2. Germline assignment: CDR1 MDHEN and CDR2 SYDVKM. This CDR3 is 14 amino acids long. The trim removed 7 bases at V and 4 bases at J, leaving 7 bases unmatched. CDR3 protein: CASNWGGGYNEQFF. The CDR3 DNA reads TGTGCCAGCAACTGGGGGGGAGGATACAATGAGCAGTTCTTC.

The chain has TRBV10-2 and TRBJ1-1; D gene ambiguous. With 5 bases removed from V and 6 bases from J, the gap between germline ends came to 13 bases. The germline V gene encodes CDR1 WSHSY and CDR2 SAAADI. This CDR3 has 13 amino acids. The CDR3 DNA is TGCGCCAGCAGTTCTCTTATTCCCGCTGAAGCTTTCTTT. This codes for CASSSLIPAEAFF.

This sequence joins TRBV3-1 (or the pseudogene TRBV3-2) and TRBJ2-3; 8 bases fit TRBD1. Germline CDR1 reads LGHDT; CDR2 reads YNNKEL (reference sequence). Trimming cost V 2 bases and J 4 bases; bases outside gene matches: 2. The CDR3 sequence is 14 residues long. The CDR3: CASSQRTGPDTQYF. CDR3 in DNA: TGTGCCAGCAGCCAACGGACAGGGCCAGATACGCAGTATTTT.

Concerning this clone: Given a much more abundant clone one base away, this may be a read error. J is TRBJ1-2 and V is TRBV3-1 (or the pseudogene TRBV3-2); 9 nucleotides match TRBD1. Per the germline V gene, CDR1 is LGHDT and CDR2 is YNNKEL (reference sequence). V was pared by 6 bases and J by 7 bases, with 3 bases of the junction left unmatched. The CDR3 length is 12 residues. The chain's CDR3 is CASRDRGFGYTF. The CDR3 bases are TGTGCCAGCAGGGACAGGGGCTTTGGCTACACCTTC.

Only a few counts were recorded for this clone. J is TRBJ2-4 and V is TRBV7-2, with 10 bases matching TRBD1. Germline CDR1 reads SGHTA; CDR2 reads FQGNSA. V dropped 4 bases and J dropped 7; count of bases not matched to a gene: 1. The CDR3 contains 13 residues. DNA for the CDR3: TGTGCCAGCAGCTCGGACAGGGGGAACATTCAGTACTTC. Its translation is CASSSDRGNIQYF.

This chain uses TRBV7-8 with TRBJ2-7; TRBD2 matches 11 bases. V trimming: 5 bases; J trimming: 3 bases; junction bases outside the gene matches: 3. The length of the CDR3 is 14 residues. Germline values: CDR1 SGHVS, CDR2 FQNEAQ. The CDR3 is CASSLSGRVYEQYF. The CDR3 bases are TGTGCCAGCAGCCTTAGCGGGAGGGTCTACGAGCAGTACTTC.

The chain joins TRBV3-1 (or the pseudogene TRBV3-2) to TRBJ2-5; 7 nucleotides agree with TRBD1. This CDR3 spans 17 amino acids. Germline-derived CDR1 and CDR2 are LGHDT and YNNKEL (reference sequence). The V gene end was trimmed by 5 bases and the J gene end by 1 base; junction bases not matched to a gene: 13. This CDR3 reads CASSKGQRSNTQETQYF. The CDR3 DNA follows: TGTGCCAGCAGCAAGGGACAGCGAAGTAATACCCAAGAGACCCAGTACTTC.